This T cell receptor beta chain is from a study of cytomegalovirus exposure and HLA in healthy donors. Overall study: Sequencing of some 190 million T cells in an earlier analysis found 100 million or so unique TCR beta sequences.

Study observations and caveats: In a later analysis, V- and J-gene trimming of beta chains associated with a DCLRE1C missense variant, replicated independently.

Vbeta (60) and Jbeta (13) primers were used in the PCR. This table comes from immunoSEQ multiplex PCR, and its TCRdb copy is limited to in-frame clones, with some not included. The sample yields roughly 150,000 clones, about 72% seen once. This clone was seen only once. Its antigen is currently unknown. V lost 1 base and J lost 3; bases outside the gene matches: 5. The length of the CDR3 is 15 residues. The germline V gene has CDR1 MGHDK and CDR2 SYGVNS. The origin of this receptor is a man in his forties or fifties in good health and CMV-seronegative. The V call is TRBV25-1, the J call TRBJ2-5; 7 bases are a match to TRBD2. Sequenced: PBMCs. CDR3 region: CASSEFRAGEETQYF. As DNA, the CDR3 is TGTGCCAGCAGTGAATTCCGCGCGGGGGAAGAGACCCAGTACTTC.